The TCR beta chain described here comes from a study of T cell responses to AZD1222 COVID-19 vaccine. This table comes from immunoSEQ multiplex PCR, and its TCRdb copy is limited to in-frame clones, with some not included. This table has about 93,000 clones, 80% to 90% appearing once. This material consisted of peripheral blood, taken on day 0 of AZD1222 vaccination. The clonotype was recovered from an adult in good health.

The CDR3 loop is CASRPTGTNYGYTF. DNA of the CDR3: TGTGCCAGCAGGCCGACGGGAACTAACTATGGCTACACCTTC. The chain is built from TRBV2 and TRBJ1-2; D is ambiguous. CDR3 length: 14 amino acids. The V end was cut by 6 bases, the J end by 0 bases, with 11 bases between. Germline V CDR1 and CDR2: SNHLY, FYNNEI.